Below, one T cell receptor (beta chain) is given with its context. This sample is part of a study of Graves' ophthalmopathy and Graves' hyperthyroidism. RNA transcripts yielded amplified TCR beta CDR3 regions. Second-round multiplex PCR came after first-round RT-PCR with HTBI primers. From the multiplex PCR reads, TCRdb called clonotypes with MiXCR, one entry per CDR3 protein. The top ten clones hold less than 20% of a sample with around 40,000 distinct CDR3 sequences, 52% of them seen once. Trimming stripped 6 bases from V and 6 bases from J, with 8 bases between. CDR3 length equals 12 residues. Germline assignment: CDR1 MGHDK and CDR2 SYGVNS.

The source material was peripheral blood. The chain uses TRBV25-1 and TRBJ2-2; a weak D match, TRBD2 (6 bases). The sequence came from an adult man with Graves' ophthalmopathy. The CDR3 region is CASRPGAGELFF. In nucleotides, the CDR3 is TGTGCCAGCAGACCGGGGGCCGGGGAGCTGTTTTTT.